The T cell receptor (beta chain) described here comes from a study of OX40 agonist ivuxolimab in advanced cancers. Only a few counts were recorded for this clone. CDR3 length: 16 residues. Germline lookup yields CDR1 SGHTA and CDR2 FQGNSA. Unmatched junction bases numbered 11, after V lost 5 bases and J lost 7 bases. Generated by immunoSEQ multiplex PCR, the TCRdb table keeps only in-frame clones and is missing some. The sample lists about 62,000 clones, around 84% seen once, with 4% in the top ten. The sequences come from CD4+ or CD8+ T cells sorted from blood, collected in a trial of the OX40 agonist ivuxolimab. The chain uses TRBV7-2 and TRBJ2-1; the match to TRBD1 covers 10 bases. The source of this sequence is an adult with an advanced solid tumor such as melanoma, head and neck, liver or kidney cancer. In DNA form, the CDR3 reads TGTGCCAGCAGCCAGAGAACCGGACAGGGGGGTAATGAGCAGTTCTTC. Translating gives CASSQRTGQGGNEQFF. Drawing the rest from reference TRBV7-2 and TRBJ2-1, the complete variable domain is GAGVSQSPSNKVTEKGKDVELRCDPISGHTALYWYRQSLGQGLEFLIYFQGNSAPDKSGLPSDRFSAERTGGSVSTLTIQRTQQEDSAVYLCASSQRTGQGGNEQFFGPGTRLTVL.